The text below deals with one T cell receptor beta chain. Its specificity is not known. The V segment lost 3 bases and the J segment 8 bases; nucleotides outside the gene matches: 10. Germline V gives CDR1 MNHEY, CDR2 SMNVEV (reference sequence). The CDR3 length is 15 residues. PCR involved 60 Vbeta and 13 Jbeta primers. Some clones are missing from TCRdb's copy, which holds only in-frame ones; the method was immunoSEQ multiplex PCR. The sample shows some 100,000 clones, around 80% of them seen only once. The sample belongs to a study of cytomegalovirus exposure and HLA in healthy donors. Broader study findings: The study flagged some 180 TCR beta chains as cytomegalovirus-associated. Accurate prediction of HLA-A and HLA-B alleles (for most subjects) was reportedly achieved from TCR beta sequences.

Sequencing input: PBMCs. This chain connects TRBV27 to TRBJ2-3, with 8 bases lining up with TRBD2. The receptor's source is a female donor in good health and CMV-seropositive. The CDR3 protein is CASSFVAGRVGTQYF. In DNA, the CDR3 is TGTGCCAGCAGTTTCGTAGCGGGGAGGGTGGGTACGCAGTATTTT.